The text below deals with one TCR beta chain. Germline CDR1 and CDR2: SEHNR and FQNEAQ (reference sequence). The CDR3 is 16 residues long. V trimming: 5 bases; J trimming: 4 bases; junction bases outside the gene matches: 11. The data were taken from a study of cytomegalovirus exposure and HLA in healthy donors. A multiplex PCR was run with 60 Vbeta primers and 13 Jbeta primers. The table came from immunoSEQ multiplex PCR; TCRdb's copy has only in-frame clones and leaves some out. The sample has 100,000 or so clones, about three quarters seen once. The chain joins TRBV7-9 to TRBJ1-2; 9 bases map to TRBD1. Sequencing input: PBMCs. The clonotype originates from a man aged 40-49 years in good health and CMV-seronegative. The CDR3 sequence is CASSRQGVENLYGYTF. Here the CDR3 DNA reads TGTGCCAGCAGCCGACAGGGGGTCGAAAACCTCTATGGCTACACCTTC.